Below are 22 T cell receptor beta chains sequenced from a single sample in a study of spatial heterogeneity in lung cancer. Study-wide results and caveats: Counts of expanded alpha and beta TCRs within tumors tracked the tumor nonsynonymous mutation count.

TCRdb used MiXCR to reprocess the 5' RACE reads, holding one entry per CDR3 protein. The table lists around 10,000 distinct CDR3 sequences, roughly an eighth of them singletons, with roughly an eighth in the top ten. Time point indicated: sample taken at primary tumor resection. The antigens of these receptors remain unknown. The sequences come from lung tumor tissue, collected at surgery. These receptors all come from a male donor with early-stage non-small cell lung cancer.

This clonotype was seen ten or more times. This chain connects TRBV28 to TRBJ1-2, with D perhaps matching TRBD1 (6 bases). Per germline, CDR1 MDHEN and CDR2 SYDVKM. The ends were cut back, 10 bases at V and 3 bases at J, with 15 bases in the middle. This CDR3 region has 13 residues. In nucleotides, the CDR3 is TGTGCCACCCTAAGCAGACAGGACTATGGCTACACCTTC. Protein product: CATLSRQDYGYTF.

By frequency in the sample, this clonotype is large. The gene calls are TRBV7-8 and TRBJ2-7, with TRBD1 matching 9 bases. With V trimmed by 6 bases and J by 1 base, 7 bases remained unmatched. CDR1 SGHVS and CDR2 FQNEAQ come from the germline V gene. This CDR3 region has 15 residues. The CDR3 DNA sequence: TGTGCCAGCAGTCTCGGGACAGGGTCTTCCTACGAGCAGTACTTC. It codes for CASSLGTGSSYEQYF.

By share, this clonotype ranks as medium-sized. The chain joins TRBV20-1 to TRBJ2-3, with D tentatively TRBD1 (7 bases). This CDR3 spans 16 amino acids. Germline loops: CDR1 DFQATT, CDR2 SNEGSKA (reference sequence). Trimming stripped 2 bases from V and 0 bases from J, with 15 bases between. The CDR3 region has the DNA TGCAGTGCTAGACTAAACAGGGGAGGCAGCACAGATACGCAGTATTTT. Residues: CSARLNRGGSTDTQYF.

This clonotype was detected many times. The rearrangement uses TRBV7-8 and TRBJ2-5; D gene unclear. V was shortened by 2 bases and J by 2 bases, with 9 bases between the two germline ends. Germline values: CDR1 SGHVS, CDR2 FQNEAQ. CDR3 size: 14 residues. The CDR3 loop is CASSLNGRQETQYF. In DNA form, the CDR3 reads TGTGCCAGCAGCTTAAACGGCAGGCAAGAGACCCAGTACTTC. The complete variable domain, with remaining parts taken from reference TRBV7-8 and TRBJ2-5, reads GAGVSQSPRYKVAKRGQDVALRCDPISGHVSLFWYQQALGQGPEFLTYFQNEAQLDKSGLPSDRFFAERPEGSVSTLKIQRTQQEDSAVYLCASSLNGRQETQYFGPGTRLLVL.

The V call is TRBV9, the J call TRBJ1-2; the D gene is possibly TRBD1 (6 bases). Per germline, CDR1 SGDLS and CDR2 YYNGEE. The length of the CDR3 is 15 residues. Trimming shortened V by 0 bases and J by 5 bases, and 14 bases separated the two germline ends. The CDR3 loop reads CASSVGGTGSYGYTF. CDR3 nucleotide sequence: TGTGCCAGCAGCGTAGGAGGCACAGGGAGTTATGGCTACACCTTC.

Ten or more counts support this clonotype. This chain connects TRBV6-6 to TRBJ2-5; D is undetermined. Germline-derived CDR1 and CDR2 are MNHNY and SVGAGI (reference sequence). The CDR3 sequence is 11 residues long. With 6 bases removed from V and 4 bases from J, the gap between germline ends came to 6 bases. CDR3 protein: CASRETETQYF. The CDR3 nucleotides are TGTGCCAGCAGGGAAACAGAGACCCAGTACTTC.

The chain is built from TRBV12-2 and TRBJ1-1. TRBV12-2 is a pseudogene locus. This CDR3 contains 15 residues. In nucleotides, the CDR3 is TGTGCAAGTCGCTTAGCACAGATAATGAACACTGAAGCTTTCTTT. Its translation: CASRLAQIMNTEAFF.

CDR3 nucleotides: TGTGCCAGTAGTATAACAGGGGACACCGGGGAGCTGTTTTTT. This encodes CASSITGDTGELFF. The chain combines TRBV19 with TRBJ2-2; TRBD1 agrees at 7 bases. V dropped 2 bases and J dropped 3; count of bases not matched to a gene: 0. CDR1 and CDR2 from the germline V gene are LNHDA and SQIVND (reference sequence). There are 14 residues in the CDR3. Together with reference TRBV19 and TRBJ2-2, the CDR3 gives the full variable domain: DGGITQSPKYLFRKEGQNVTLSCEQNLNHDAMYWYRQDPGQGLRLIYYSQIVNDFQKGDIAEGYSVSREKKESFPLTVTSAQKNPTAFYLCASSITGDTGELFFGEGSRLTVL.

This clonotype has ten or more counts. J is TRBJ1-5 and V is TRBV18; D possibly corresponds to TRBD1 (5 bases). This CDR3 is 16 amino acids long. Trimming removed 0 bases from V and 6 bases from J, with 15 bases in between. From germline, CDR1 is KGHSH and CDR2 LQKENI. This CDR3 reads CASSPPGQGIGQPQHF. CDR3 sequence (DNA): TGTGCCAGCTCACCACCGGGGCAGGGAATAGGTCAGCCCCAGCATTTT.

DNA for the CDR3: TGCGCCAGCAGCTTTGGCGGGAGGGCCGGAAGAACAGATACGCAGTATTTT. Its protein product is CASSFGGRAGRTDTQYF. This chain links TRBV5-1 with TRBJ2-3; 9 nucleotides agree with TRBD2. The germline CDR1 and CDR2 sequences are SGHRS and YFSETQ. The junction had 10 bases not matched to a gene; V was cut back by 2 bases and J by 3 bases. The CDR3 has 17 amino acids.

There are many counts of this clonotype. The chain joins TRBV5-1 to TRBJ2-3; no firm D call. This CDR3 is built from 11 residues. From germline, CDR1 is SGHRS and CDR2 YFSETQ. V lost 3 bases, J lost 6 bases, and 5 bases lay in between. CDR3 amino acids: CASSSPDTQYF. CDR3 bases: TGCGCCAGCAGCTCCCCTGATACGCAGTATTTT.

The chain couples TRBV6-2 or TRBV6-3 to TRBJ1-5, with 7 bases lining up with TRBD1. The CDR3 is 15 amino acids. Germline V lookup: CDR1 MNHEY, CDR2 SVGEGT. V was clipped by 6 bases and J by 4 bases; unmatched bases: 9. The CDR3 spells CASSPGTVRNQPQHF. The CDR3 DNA follows: TGTGCCAGCAGCCCCGGGACAGTGCGGAATCAGCCCCAGCATTTT.

This clonotype was observed at least ten times. The chain carries TRBV27 and TRBJ2-7; 9 positions match TRBD1. The trim removed 2 bases at V and 5 bases at J, leaving 4 bases unmatched. Germline-derived CDR1 and CDR2 are MNHEY and SMNVEV (reference sequence). CDR3 size: 14 residues. The CDR3 coding sequence is TGTGCCAGCAGTTTAATGGGACAGGGCCACGAGCAGTACTTC. Translated: CASSLMGQGHEQYF.

J is TRBJ1-2 and V is TRBV25-1, with D hard to call. This CDR3 has 11 amino acids. V dropped 3 bases and J dropped 5 bases, with 4 bases sitting between them. Germline V gene data show CDR1 as MGHDK and CDR2 as SYGVNS. The CDR3 DNA reads as TGTGCCAGCAGTGACGCGTATGGCTACACCTTC. Its protein is CASSDAYGYTF.

This clonotype showed up many times. V and J are TRBV5-1 and TRBJ1-3; no reliable D call. The CDR3 is 15 amino acids. Germline V gene lookup returns CDR1 SGHRS and CDR2 YFSETQ. V shed 2 bases and J shed 0 bases, with 9 bases lying between them. DNA of the CDR3: TGCGCCAGCAGCTTTCTCGGGGACTCTGGAAACACCATATATTTT. Encoded protein: CASSFLGDSGNTIYF.

This clonotype is termed medium-sized. The chain links TRBV25-1 to TRBJ2-7; 14 nucleotides agree with TRBD2. Germline V gene data show CDR1 as MGHDK and CDR2 as SYGVNS. V lost 6 bases to trimming and J lost 11 bases; unmatched junction nucleotides: 9. CDR3 length equals 14 residues. The CDR3 spells CASRAQGLAGVEYF. The CDR3 coding sequence is TGTGCCAGCAGAGCCCAGGGACTAGCGGGAGTCGAGTACTTC.

This clonotype was recorded many times. The DNA for the CDR3 is TGTGCCAGCAGTGCTCTCGGGGCCCCCGCTAATGAAAAACTGTTTTTT. Amino acids: CASSALGAPANEKLFF. This sequence joins TRBV25-1 and TRBJ1-4, with a weak D call TRBD1 (5 bases). The CDR3 sequence is 16 residues long. The germline V and J ends were trimmed by 4 bases and 3 bases, with 15 bases remaining between them. The V gene's germline CDR1 is MGHDK and CDR2 SYGVNS.

The V call is TRBV2, the J call TRBJ2-1; D is unresolved. Germline loops: CDR1 SNHLY, CDR2 FYNNEI. The CDR3 is 15 amino acids. V was trimmed by 5 bases and J by 0 bases, leaving 11 bases between them. CDR3 nucleotides: TGTGCCAGCAGTCCCGACTCGAACTCCTACAATGAGCAGTTCTTC. This sequence encodes CASSPDSNSYNEQFF. The full variable domain, rest sourced from reference TRBV2 and TRBJ2-1, is EPEVTQTPSHQVTQMGQEVILRCVPISNHLYFYWYRQILGQKVEFLVSFYNNEISEKSEIFDDQFSVERPDGSNFTLKIRSTKLEDSAMYFCASSPDSNSYNEQFFGPGTRLTVL.

The rearrangement links TRBV10-2 to TRBJ1-2, with D tentatively TRBD1 (5 bases). V was trimmed by 1 base and J by 6 bases, leaving 12 bases between them. Germline V gene data show CDR1 as WSHSY and CDR2 as SAAADI. This CDR3 is built from 14 residues. The CDR3 sequence is CASSELEGVHGYTF. As DNA, the CDR3 is TGCGCCAGCAGTGAGTTAGAAGGGGTGCATGGCTACACCTTC.

There are many counts of this clonotype. The V call is TRBV29-1, the J call TRBJ1-1; D may be TRBD1 (5 bases). The CDR3 runs 12 residues. Germline V gene data show CDR1 as SQVTM and CDR2 as ANQGSEA. The V gene lost 8 bases and the J gene lost 7 bases, with 17 bases spanning the gap. The CDR3 sequence is CSSSRDRGEAFF. DNA of the CDR3: TGCAGCTCTTCCAGGGACCGGGGTGAAGCTTTCTTT.

This clonotype has ten or more counts. V usage is TRBV6-6 and J usage is TRBJ2-1, with 7 bases fitting TRBD1. There are 21 residues in the CDR3. CDR1 MNHNY and CDR2 SVGAGI come from the germline V gene (reference sequence). Unmatched junction bases numbered 29, after V lost 6 bases and J lost 6 bases. CDR3: CASSLAFLTGLKVFRINEQFF. CDR3 DNA sequence: TGTGCCAGCAGCCTCGCTTTCCTGACAGGGTTGAAGGTGTTCAGAATCAATGAGCAGTTCTTC.

This clonotype was counted ten times or more. The V call is TRBV12-3 or TRBV12-4, the J call TRBJ2-4; D possibly corresponds to TRBD1 (6 bases). The CDR3 loop spans 15 amino acids. V was shortened by 6 bases and J by 3 bases, with 15 bases between the two germline ends. CDR3 sequence: CASRASGVVKNIQYF. The DNA of the CDR3 is TGTGCCAGCAGAGCGTCAGGGGTGGTCAAAAACATTCAGTACTTC.